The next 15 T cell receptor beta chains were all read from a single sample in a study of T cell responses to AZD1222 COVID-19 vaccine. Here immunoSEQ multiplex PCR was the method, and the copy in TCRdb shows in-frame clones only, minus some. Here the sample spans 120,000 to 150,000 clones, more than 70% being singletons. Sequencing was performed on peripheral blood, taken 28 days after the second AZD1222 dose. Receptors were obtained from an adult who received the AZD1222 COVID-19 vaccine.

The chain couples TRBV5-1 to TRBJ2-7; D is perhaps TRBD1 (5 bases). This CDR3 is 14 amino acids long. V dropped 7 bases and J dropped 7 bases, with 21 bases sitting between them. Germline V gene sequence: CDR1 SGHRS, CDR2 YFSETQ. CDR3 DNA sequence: TGCGCCAGCGGCCTAGACAGTGGGGTAAGAGAGCAGTACTTC. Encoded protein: CASGLDSGVREQYF.

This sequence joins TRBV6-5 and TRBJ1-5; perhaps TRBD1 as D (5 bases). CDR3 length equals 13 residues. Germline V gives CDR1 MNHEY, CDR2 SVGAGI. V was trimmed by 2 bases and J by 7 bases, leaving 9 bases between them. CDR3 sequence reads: CASSYRGLQPQHF. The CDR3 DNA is TGTGCCAGCAGTTACAGGGGTTTACAGCCCCAGCATTTT.

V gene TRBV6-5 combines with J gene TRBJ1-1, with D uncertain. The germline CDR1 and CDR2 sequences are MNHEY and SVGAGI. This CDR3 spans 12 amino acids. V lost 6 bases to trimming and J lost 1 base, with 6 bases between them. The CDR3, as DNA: TGTGCCAGCAGGGCAGCGAACACTGAAGCTTTCTTT. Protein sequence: CASRAANTEAFF.

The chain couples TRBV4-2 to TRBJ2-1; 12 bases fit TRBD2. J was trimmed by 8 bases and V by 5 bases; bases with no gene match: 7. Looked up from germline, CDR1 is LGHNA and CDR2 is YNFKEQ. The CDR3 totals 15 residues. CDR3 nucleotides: TGTGCCAGCAGCTTAACGACTAGCGGGAGCTATGAGCAGTTCTTC. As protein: CASSLTTSGSYEQFF.

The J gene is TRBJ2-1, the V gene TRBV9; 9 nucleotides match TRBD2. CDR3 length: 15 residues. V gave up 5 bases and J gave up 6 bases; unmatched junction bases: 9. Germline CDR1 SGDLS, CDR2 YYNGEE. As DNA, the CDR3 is TGTGCCAGCAGTCGAACTAGCGGGCTTTTCAATGAGCAGTTCTTC. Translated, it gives CASSRTSGLFNEQFF.

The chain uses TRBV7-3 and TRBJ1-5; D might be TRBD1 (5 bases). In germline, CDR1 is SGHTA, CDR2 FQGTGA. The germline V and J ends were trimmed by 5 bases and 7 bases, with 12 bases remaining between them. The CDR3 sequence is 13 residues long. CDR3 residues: CASSPDRDQPQHF. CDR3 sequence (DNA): TGTGCCAGCAGCCCCGATAGGGACCAGCCCCAGCATTTT. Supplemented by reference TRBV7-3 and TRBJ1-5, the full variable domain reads GAGVSQTPSNKVTEKGKYVELRCDPISGHTALYWYRQSLGQGPEFLIYFQGTGAADDSGLPNDRFFAVRPEGSVSTLKIQRTERGDSAVYLCASSPDRDQPQHFGDGTRLSIL.

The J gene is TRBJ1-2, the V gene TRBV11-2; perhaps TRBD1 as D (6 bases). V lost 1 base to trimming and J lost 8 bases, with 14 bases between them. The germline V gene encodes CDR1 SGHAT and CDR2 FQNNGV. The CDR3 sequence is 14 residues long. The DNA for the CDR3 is TGTGCCAGCAGCTTAGCACAGGGTTCTTTAGGCTACACCTTC. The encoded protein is CASSLAQGSLGYTF.

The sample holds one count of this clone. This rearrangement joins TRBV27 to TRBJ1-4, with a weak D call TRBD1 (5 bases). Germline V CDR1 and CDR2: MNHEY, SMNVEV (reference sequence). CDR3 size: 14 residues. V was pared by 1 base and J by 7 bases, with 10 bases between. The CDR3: CASSLWGSGEKLFF. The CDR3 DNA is TGTGCCAGCAGTTTATGGGGGTCGGGTGAAAAACTGTTTTTT.

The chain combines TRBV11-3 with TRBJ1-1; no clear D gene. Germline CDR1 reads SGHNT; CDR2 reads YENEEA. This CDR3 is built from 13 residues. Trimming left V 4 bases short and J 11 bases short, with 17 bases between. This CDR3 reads CASSSGVSREAFF. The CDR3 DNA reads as TGTGCCAGCAGCTCTGGGGTCTCTCGAGAGGCTTTCTTT.

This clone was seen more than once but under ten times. The CDR3 bases are TGTGCCAGCAGCTTGGACAGCCCGCGTTCCGGGGAGCTGTTTTTT. It yields the protein CASSLDSPRSGELFF. The chain combines TRBV7-2 with TRBJ2-2, with D perhaps TRBD1 (6 bases). V lost 3 bases and J 6 bases, leaving 14 bases between the germline ends. The CDR3 is 15 residues long. Germline lookup yields CDR1 SGHTA and CDR2 FQGNSA.

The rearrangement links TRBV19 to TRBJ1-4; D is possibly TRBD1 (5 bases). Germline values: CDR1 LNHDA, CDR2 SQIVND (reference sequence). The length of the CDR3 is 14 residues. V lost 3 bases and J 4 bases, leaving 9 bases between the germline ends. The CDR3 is CASSIQGSNEKLFF. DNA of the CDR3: TGTGCCAGTAGTATCCAGGGCAGTAATGAAAAACTGTTTTTT. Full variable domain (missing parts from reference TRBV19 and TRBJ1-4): DGGITQSPKYLFRKEGQNVTLSCEQNLNHDAMYWYRQDPGQGLRLIYYSQIVNDFQKGDIAEGYSVSREKKESFPLTVTSAQKNPTAFYLCASSIQGSNEKLFFGSGTQLSVL.

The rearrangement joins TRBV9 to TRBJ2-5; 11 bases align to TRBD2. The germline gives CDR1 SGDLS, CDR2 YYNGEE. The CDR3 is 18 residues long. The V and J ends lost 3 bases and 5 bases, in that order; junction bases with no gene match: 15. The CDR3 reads CASSETRTSGLWGETQYF. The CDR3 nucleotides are TGTGCCAGCAGCGAGACGAGGACTAGCGGGCTTTGGGGGGAGACCCAGTACTTC. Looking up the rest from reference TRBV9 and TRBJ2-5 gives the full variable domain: DSGVTQTPKHLITATGQRVTLRCSPRSGDLSVYWYQQSLDQGLQFLIQYYNGEERAKGNILERFSAQQFPDLHSELNLSSLELGDSALYFCASSETRTSGLWGETQYFGPGTRLLVL.

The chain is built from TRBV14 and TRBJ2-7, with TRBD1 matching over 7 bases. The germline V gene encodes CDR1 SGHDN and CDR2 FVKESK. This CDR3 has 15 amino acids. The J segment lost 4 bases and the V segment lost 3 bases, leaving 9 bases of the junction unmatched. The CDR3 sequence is CASSQDTGTAYEQYF. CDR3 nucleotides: TGTGCCAGCAGCCAGGACACCGGGACAGCATACGAGCAGTACTTC.

The CDR3 region has the DNA TGTGCCAGCAGTTTCGGTCGGCCCCAGCATTTT. Protein: CASSFGRPQHF. This chain links TRBV28 with TRBJ1-5; D gene uncertain. Germline V gene lookup returns CDR1 MDHEN and CDR2 SYDVKM. The V end lost 3 bases, the J end lost 9 bases, and 6 bases lay between the germline ends. CDR3 length equals 11 residues.

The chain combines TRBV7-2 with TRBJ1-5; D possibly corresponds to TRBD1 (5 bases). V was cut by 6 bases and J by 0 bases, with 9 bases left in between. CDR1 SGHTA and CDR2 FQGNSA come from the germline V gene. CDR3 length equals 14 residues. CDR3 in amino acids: CASSGTYSNQPQHF. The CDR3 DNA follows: TGTGCCAGCAGTGGGACTTATAGCAATCAGCCCCAGCATTTT.